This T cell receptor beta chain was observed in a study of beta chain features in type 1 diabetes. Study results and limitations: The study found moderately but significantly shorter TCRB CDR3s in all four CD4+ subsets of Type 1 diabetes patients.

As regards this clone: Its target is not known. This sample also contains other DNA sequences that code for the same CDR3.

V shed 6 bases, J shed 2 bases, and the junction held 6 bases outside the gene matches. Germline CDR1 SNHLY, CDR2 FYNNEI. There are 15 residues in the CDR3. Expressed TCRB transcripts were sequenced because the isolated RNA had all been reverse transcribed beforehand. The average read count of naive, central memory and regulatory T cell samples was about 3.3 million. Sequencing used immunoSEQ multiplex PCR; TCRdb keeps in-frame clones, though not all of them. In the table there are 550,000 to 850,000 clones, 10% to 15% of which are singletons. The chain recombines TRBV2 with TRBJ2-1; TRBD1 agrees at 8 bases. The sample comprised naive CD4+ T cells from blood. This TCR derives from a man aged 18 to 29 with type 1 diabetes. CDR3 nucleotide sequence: TGTGCCAGCAGCGGCGACAGGGGCGCCTACAATGAGCAGTTCTTC. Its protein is CASSGDRGAYNEQFF.